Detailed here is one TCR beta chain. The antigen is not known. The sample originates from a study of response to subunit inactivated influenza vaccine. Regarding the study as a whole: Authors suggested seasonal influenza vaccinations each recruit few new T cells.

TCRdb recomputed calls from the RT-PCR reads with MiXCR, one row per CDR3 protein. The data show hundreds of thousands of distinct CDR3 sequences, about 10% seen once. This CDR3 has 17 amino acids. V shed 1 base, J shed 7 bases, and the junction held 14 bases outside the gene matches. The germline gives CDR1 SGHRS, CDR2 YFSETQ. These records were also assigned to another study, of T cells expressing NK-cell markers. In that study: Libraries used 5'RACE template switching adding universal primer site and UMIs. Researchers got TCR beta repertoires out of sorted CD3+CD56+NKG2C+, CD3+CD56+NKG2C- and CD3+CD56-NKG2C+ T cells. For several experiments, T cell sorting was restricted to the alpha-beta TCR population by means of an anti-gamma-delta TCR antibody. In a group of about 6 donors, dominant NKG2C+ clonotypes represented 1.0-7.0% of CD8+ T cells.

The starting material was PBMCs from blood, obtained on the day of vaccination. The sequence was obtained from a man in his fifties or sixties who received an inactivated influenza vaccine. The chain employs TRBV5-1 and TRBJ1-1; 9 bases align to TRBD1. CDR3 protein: CASSLRTASGTGFEAFF. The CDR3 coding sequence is TGCGCCAGCAGCTTGCGTACCGCCTCCGGGACAGGGTTTGAAGCTTTCTTT.